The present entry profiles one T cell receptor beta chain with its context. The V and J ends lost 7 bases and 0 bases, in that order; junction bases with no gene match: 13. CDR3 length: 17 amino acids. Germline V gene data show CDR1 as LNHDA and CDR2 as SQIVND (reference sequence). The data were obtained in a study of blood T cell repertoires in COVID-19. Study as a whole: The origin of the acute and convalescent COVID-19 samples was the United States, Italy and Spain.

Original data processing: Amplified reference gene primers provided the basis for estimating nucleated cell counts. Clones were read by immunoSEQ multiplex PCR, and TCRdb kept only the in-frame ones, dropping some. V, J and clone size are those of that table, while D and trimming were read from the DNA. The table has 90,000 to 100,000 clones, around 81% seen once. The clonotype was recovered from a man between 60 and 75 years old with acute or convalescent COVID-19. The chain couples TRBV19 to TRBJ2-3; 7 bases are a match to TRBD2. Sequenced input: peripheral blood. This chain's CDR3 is CASIKHGEGDSTDTQYF. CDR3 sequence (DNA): TGTGCCAGTATCAAACACGGGGAGGGAGATAGCACAGATACGCAGTATTTT. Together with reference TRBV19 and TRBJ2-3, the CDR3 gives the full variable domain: DGGITQSPKYLFRKEGQNVTLSCEQNLNHDAMYWYRQDPGQGLRLIYYSQIVNDFQKGDIAEGYSVSREKKESFPLTVTSAQKNPTAFYLCASIKHGEGDSTDTQYFGPGTRLTVL.